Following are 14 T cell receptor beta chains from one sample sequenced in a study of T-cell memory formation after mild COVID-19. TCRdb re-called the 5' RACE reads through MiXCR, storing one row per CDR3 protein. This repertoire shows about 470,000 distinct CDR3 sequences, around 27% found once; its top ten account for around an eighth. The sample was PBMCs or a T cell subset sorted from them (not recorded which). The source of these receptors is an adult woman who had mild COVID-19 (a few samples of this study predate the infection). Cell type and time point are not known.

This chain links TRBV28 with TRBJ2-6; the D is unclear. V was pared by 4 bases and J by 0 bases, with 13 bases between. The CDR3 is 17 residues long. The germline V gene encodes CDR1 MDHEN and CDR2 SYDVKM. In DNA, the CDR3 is TGTGCCAGCAGTTCCCTTAACCCTTACTCTGGGGCCAACGTCCTGACTTTC. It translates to CASSSLNPYSGANVLTF.

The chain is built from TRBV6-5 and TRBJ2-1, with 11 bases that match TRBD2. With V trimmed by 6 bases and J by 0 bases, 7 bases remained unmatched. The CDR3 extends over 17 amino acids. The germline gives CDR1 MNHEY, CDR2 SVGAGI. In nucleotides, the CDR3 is TGTGCCAGCAGCCCAGGACTAGCGGGTCTCTCCTACAATGAGCAGTTCTTC. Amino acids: CASSPGLAGLSYNEQFF.

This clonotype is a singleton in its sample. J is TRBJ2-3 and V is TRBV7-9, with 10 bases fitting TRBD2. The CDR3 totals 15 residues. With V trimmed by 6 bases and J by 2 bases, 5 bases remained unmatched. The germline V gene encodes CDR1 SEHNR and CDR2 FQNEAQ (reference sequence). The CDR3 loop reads CASRASGGITDTQYF. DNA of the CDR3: TGTGCCAGCAGAGCTAGCGGGGGCATCACAGATACGCAGTATTTT.

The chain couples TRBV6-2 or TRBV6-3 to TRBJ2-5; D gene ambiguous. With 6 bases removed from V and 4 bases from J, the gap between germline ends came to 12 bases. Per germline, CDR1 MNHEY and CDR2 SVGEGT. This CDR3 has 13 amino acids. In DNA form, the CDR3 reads TGTGCCAGCAGCCTCAATATGGGAGAGACCCAGTACTTC. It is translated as CASSLNMGETQYF.

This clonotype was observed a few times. The CDR3 spells CASSLPGTSPSYEQYF. The CDR3 DNA reads as TGTGCCAGCAGCTTACCCGGGACCTCGCCATCCTACGAGCAGTACTTC. The chain joins TRBV7-2 to TRBJ2-7; tentatively, D is TRBD1 or TRBD2 (5 bases each). This CDR3 has 16 residues. V gave up 2 bases and J gave up 1 base, with 15 bases separating them. Germline CDR1 SGHTA, CDR2 FQGNSA.

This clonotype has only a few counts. CDR3 protein: CASSFTGLAVTDTQYF. The CDR3 DNA follows: TGTGCCAGCAGCTTTACCGGACTAGCCGTCACAGATACGCAGTATTTT. V gene TRBV7-9 combines with J gene TRBJ2-3, with TRBD2 matching over 8 bases. Looked up from germline, CDR1 is SEHNR and CDR2 is FQNEAQ (reference sequence). V was pared by 3 bases and J by 2 bases, with 7 bases of the junction left unmatched. CDR3 length: 16 residues.

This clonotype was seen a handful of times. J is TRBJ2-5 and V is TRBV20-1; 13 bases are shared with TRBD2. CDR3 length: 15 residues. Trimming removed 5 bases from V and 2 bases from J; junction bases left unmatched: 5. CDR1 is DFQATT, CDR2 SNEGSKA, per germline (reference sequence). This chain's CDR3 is CSAAGTSGDQETQYF. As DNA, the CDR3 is TGCAGTGCTGCCGGGACTAGCGGGGATCAAGAGACCCAGTACTTC.

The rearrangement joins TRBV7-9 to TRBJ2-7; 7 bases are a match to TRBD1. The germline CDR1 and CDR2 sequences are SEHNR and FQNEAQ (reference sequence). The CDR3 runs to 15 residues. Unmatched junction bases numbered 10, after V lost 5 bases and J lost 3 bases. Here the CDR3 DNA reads TGTGCCAGCAGCCCCGACGACAGGGTGGGCTACGAGCAGTACTTC. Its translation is CASSPDDRVGYEQYF.

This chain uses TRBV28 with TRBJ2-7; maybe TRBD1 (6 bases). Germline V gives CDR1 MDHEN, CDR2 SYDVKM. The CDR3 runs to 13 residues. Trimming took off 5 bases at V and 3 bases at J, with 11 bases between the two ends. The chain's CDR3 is CASSVDSRYEQYF. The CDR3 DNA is TGTGCCAGCAGTGTGGACAGTCGCTACGAGCAGTACTTC.

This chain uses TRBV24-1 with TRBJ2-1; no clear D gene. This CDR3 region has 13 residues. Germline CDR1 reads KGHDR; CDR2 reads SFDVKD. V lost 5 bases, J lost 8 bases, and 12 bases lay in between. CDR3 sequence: CATSGQRLDEQFF. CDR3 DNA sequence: TGTGCCACCAGTGGACAACGTCTCGATGAGCAGTTCTTC.

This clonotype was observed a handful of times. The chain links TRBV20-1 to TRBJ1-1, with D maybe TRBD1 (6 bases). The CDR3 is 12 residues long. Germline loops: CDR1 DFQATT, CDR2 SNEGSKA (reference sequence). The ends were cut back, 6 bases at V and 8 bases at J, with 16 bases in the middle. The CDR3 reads CSAVRQDPEAFF. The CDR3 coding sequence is TGCAGTGCCGTCCGACAGGACCCGGAAGCTTTCTTT.

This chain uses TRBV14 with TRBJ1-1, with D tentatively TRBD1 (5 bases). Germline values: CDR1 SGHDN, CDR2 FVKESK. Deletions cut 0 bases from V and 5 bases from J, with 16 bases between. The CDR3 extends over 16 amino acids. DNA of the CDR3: TGTGCCAGCAGCCAAGATTTTACGGGGGATTGGACTGAAGCTTTCTTT. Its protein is CASSQDFTGDWTEAFF.

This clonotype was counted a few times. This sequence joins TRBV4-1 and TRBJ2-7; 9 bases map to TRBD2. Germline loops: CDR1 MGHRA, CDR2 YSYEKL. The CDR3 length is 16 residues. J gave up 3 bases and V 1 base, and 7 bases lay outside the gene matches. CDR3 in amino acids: CASSQVSRGGGYEQYF. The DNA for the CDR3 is TGCGCCAGCAGCCAAGTCTCCCGCGGGGGGGGCTACGAGCAGTACTTC.

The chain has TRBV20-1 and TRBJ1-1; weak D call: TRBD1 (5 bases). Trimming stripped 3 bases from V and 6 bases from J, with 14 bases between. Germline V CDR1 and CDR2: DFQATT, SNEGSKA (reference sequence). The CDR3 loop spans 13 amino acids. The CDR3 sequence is CSASGRAQSEAFF. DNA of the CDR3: TGCAGTGCTAGTGGCAGGGCTCAATCTGAAGCTTTCTTT.